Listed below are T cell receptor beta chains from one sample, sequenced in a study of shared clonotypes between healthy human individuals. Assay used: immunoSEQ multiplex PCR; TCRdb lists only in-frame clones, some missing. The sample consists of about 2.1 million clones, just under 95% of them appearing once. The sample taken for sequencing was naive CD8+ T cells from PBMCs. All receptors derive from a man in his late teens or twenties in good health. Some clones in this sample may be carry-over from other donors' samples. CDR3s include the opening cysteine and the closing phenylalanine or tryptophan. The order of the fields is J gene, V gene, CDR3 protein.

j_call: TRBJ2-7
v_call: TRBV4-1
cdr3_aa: CASSETIAGGIDEQYF

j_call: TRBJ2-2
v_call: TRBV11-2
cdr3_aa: CASTRAGPNTGELFF

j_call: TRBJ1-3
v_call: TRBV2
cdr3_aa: CASRETGASGNTIYF

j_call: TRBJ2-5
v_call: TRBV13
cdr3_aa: CASSLGPRVEETQYF

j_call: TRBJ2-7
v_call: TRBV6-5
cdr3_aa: CASSHRGLSYEQYF

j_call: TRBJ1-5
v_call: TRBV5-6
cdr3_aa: CASSLGVNQPQHF

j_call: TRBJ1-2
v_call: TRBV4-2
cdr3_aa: CASSQERTGGNYGYTF

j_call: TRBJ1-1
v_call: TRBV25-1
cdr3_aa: CASSVGAYEAFF

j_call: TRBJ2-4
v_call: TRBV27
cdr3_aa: CASSPGLAKNIQYF

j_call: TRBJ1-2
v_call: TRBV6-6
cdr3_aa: CASSTGDPNYGYTF

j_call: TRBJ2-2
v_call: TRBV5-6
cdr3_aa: CASSYYGPSGRPPGELFF

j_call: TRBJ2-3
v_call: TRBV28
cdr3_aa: CASTGLGVPHRTQYF

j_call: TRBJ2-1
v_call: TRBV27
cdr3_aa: CASSSGTLLYNEQFF

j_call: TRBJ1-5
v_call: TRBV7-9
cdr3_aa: CASSPTGVEGNQPQHF

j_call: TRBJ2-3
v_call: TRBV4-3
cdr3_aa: CASSQDSPGLSPPDTQYF

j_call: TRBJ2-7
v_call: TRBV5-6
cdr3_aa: CASSLGGFAYEQYF

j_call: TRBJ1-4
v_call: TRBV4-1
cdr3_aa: CASSPDGLVGKLFF

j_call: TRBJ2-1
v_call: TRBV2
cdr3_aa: CARGSDGGREQFF

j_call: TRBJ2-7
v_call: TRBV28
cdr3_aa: CASSRLVAGFYEQYF

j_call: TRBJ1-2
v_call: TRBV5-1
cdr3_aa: CASSFRDREDGYTF

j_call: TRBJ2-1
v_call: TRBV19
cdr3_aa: CASSILRGYNEQFF

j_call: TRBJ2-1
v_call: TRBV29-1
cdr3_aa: CSVVGGSLGNEQFF

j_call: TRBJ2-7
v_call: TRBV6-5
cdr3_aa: CASSYSTGPGEQYF

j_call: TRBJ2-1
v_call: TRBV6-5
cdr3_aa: CASSYIAGAAEQFF

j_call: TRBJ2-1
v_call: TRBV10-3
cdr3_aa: CAISYSGGAQNEQFF

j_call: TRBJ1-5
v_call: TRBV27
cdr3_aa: CASSPYASNQPQHF

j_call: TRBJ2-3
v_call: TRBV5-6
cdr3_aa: CASSLMTSGRALTDTQYF

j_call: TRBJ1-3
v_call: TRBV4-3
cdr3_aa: CASSQFEGRGNTIYF

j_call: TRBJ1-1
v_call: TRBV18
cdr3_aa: CASSPGGSTEAFF

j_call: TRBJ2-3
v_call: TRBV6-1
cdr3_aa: CASSAETGHSTDTQYF

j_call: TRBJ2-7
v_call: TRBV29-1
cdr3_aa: CSVVGRDVSYEQYF

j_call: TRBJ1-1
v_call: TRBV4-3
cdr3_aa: CASRPGRGRGRDTEAFF

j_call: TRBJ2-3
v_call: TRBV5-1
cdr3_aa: CASSAGTDTQYF

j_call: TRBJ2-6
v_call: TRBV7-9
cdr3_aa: CASSFPGRTGANVLTF

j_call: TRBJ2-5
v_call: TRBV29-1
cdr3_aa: CSADWGQETQYF

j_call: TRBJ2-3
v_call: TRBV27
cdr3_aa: CASTSPRGGGTDTQYF

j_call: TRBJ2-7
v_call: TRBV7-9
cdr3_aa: CASSRTSSYEQYF

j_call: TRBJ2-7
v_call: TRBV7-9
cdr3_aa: CASSLVGPGDEQYF

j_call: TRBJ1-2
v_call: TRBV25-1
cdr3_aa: CASSATGGAFYGYTF

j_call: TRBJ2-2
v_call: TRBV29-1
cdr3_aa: CSGALGGTGELFF

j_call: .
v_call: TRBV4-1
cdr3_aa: CASSPGPGYEQYF

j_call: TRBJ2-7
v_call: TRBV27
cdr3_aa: CASSLRPGELYEQYF

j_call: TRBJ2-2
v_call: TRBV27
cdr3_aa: CASSLAGFRELFF

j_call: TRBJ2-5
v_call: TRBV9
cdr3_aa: CASSVEEGQDEQETQYF

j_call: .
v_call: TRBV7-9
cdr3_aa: CASSLSGSYEQYF

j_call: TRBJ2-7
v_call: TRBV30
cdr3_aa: CAWSAYPIRDVDAYEQYF

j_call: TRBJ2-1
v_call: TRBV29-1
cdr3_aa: CSVVGLAGDNEQFF

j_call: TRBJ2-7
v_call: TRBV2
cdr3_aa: CASSASSGRSGTYEQYF

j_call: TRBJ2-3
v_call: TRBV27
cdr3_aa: CASTRHTSTDTQYF

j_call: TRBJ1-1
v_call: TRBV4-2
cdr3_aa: CASSQEDRANTEAFF

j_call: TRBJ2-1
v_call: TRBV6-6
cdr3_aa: CASSLTGGYSYNEQFF

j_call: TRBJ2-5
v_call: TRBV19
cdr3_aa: CASRDQIQETQYF

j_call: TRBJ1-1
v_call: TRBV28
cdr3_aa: CASRPHYSNTEAFF

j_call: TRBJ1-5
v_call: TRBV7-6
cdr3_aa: CASSLGGDQPQHF

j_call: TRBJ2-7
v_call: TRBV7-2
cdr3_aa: CASSPGAGGFSSYEQYF

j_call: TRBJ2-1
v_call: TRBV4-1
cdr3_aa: CASSQGLDEQFF